Listed here are 30 T cell receptor beta chains from one sample, sequenced in a study of cytomegalovirus exposure and HLA in healthy donors. The PCR was carried out with 60 Vbeta primers and 13 Jbeta primers. Repertoires were generated with immunoSEQ multiplex PCR, while TCRdb's copy carries only in-frame clones and drops some. The sample includes over 150,000 clones, 79% seen only once; the top ten take roughly 1.4%. The specimen was PBMCs. These receptors were obtained from a girl aged 10-17 years in good health and CMV-seropositive.

CDR3 protein: CATSRGWGDYEQYF. In DNA form, the CDR3 reads TGTGCCACCAGCAGAGGGTGGGGGGACTACGAGCAGTACTTC. The V and J genes are TRBV15 and TRBJ2-7; a weak D match, TRBD2 (6 bases). The CDR3 is 14 amino acids. Germline assignment: CDR1 LNHNV and CDR2 YYDKDF (reference sequence). V was shortened by 1 base and J by 3 bases, with 10 bases between the two germline ends.

The rearrangement joins TRBV7-2 to TRBJ2-7, with a possible D match to TRBD2 (5 bases). Germline CDR1 SGHTA, CDR2 FQGNSA. V was shortened by 5 bases and J by 0 bases, with 17 bases between the two germline ends. The CDR3 runs 16 residues. The chain's CDR3 is CASSPAGSQSSYEQYF. DNA for the CDR3: TGTGCCAGCAGCCCCGCGGGTAGCCAGAGCTCCTACGAGCAGTACTTC.

The chain employs TRBV5-4 and TRBJ2-1; TRBD1 agrees at 9 bases. Trimming at V came to 0 bases and at J to 5 bases, leaving 3 bases not matched to a gene. CDR3 length: 15 residues. Germline V CDR1 and CDR2: SGHNT, YYREEE (reference sequence). The CDR3 here is CASSLDRGLNNEQFF. The CDR3 DNA reads as TGTGCCAGCAGCTTGGACAGGGGGCTCAACAATGAGCAGTTCTTC.

V usage is TRBV5-3 and J usage is TRBJ2-1, with a weak D call TRBD1 (6 bases). TRBV5-3 is labeled an ORF, and its function is uncertain. The V end was cut by 4 bases, the J end by 5 bases, with 16 bases between. The CDR3 is 15 amino acids. CDR3 nucleotide sequence: TGTGCCAGAAGCGTACCGGACAGAAACCACAATGAGCAGTTCTTC. This translates into CARSVPDRNHNEQFF.

This chain joins TRBV15 and TRBJ2-1; 7 nucleotides line up with TRBD1. Germline lookup yields CDR1 LNHNV and CDR2 YYDKDF (reference sequence). CDR3 length: 15 residues. Trimming cost V 0 bases and J 9 bases; bases outside gene matches: 8. Here the CDR3 DNA reads TGTGCCACCAGCAGAGACGAGGACAGGCAGACTGAGCAGTTCTTC. Translating gives CATSRDEDRQTEQFF.

The J gene is TRBJ2-5, the V gene TRBV18; D gene unclear. This CDR3 contains 13 residues. Germline lookup yields CDR1 KGHSH and CDR2 LQKENI. V was clipped by 2 bases and J by 5 bases, with 9 bases between them. This CDR3 reads CASSPSGLETQYF. CDR3 nucleotides: TGTGCCAGCTCACCATCCGGGTTGGAGACCCAGTACTTC.

V and J are TRBV4-1 and TRBJ2-3; no clear D gene. Trimming took off 3 bases at V and 1 base at J, with 5 bases between the two ends. CDR3 length equals 13 residues. Germline CDR1 reads MGHRA; CDR2 reads YSYEKL. The CDR3 loop reads CASSHGGTDTQYF. CDR3 DNA: TGCGCCAGCAGCCATGGAGGCACAGATACGCAGTATTTT.

This sequence joins TRBV28 and TRBJ2-7; tentatively, D is TRBD1 (6 bases). CDR1 MDHEN and CDR2 SYDVKM come from the germline V gene. The CDR3 runs to 14 residues. Trimming removed 4 bases from V and 4 bases from J, with 14 bases in between. The CDR3 coding sequence is TGTGCCAGCAGTTCTCAGGGGCCGTTGTACGAGCAGTACTTC. Its protein is CASSSQGPLYEQYF.

The V call is TRBV19, the J call TRBJ1-4; D is undetermined. This CDR3 comprises 13 residues. V was pared by 9 bases and J by 7 bases, with 15 bases between. CDR1 is LNHDA and CDR2 is SQIVND in the germline V gene (reference sequence). CDR3 in amino acids: CASLGRRAEKLFF. CDR3 nucleotide sequence: TGTGCCAGCCTCGGGCGGCGGGCTGAAAAACTGTTTTTT.

CDR3 nucleotide sequence: TGTGCCATCAGTGATACAGGGACAGGGGGCGACTGGGAAGATACGCAGTATTTT. This gives the protein CAISDTGTGGDWEDTQYF. The chain has TRBV10-3 and TRBJ2-3; 12 positions match TRBD1. J was trimmed by 5 bases and V by 3 bases; bases with no gene match: 12. The length of the CDR3 is 18 residues. Per the germline V gene, CDR1 is ENHRY and CDR2 is SYGVKD.

This clone was seen only a few times. The chain employs TRBV27 and TRBJ2-7; D perhaps matches TRBD2 (5 bases). Germline V gene data show CDR1 as MNHEY and CDR2 as SMNVEV (reference sequence). The CDR3 totals 14 residues. Trimming left V 0 bases short and J 6 bases short, with 12 bases between. In DNA, the CDR3 is TGTGCCAGCAGTTTATCCTCCGAAGGGAGCGAGCAGTACTTC. Protein: CASSLSSEGSEQYF.

The chain links TRBV6-6 to TRBJ1-1, with D unresolved. Per germline, CDR1 MNHNY and CDR2 SVGAGI (reference sequence). V was pared by 2 bases and J by 1 base, with 8 bases between. The CDR3 contains 14 residues. CDR3 nucleotide sequence: TGTGCCAGCAGTTACGGGCGGGGGAACACTGAAGCTTTCTTT. Its translation: CASSYGRGNTEAFF.

The chain couples TRBV5-6 to TRBJ2-5; TRBD1 aligns across 9 bases. CDR1 SGHDT and CDR2 YYEEEE come from the germline V gene. The CDR3 loop spans 15 amino acids. The V segment lost 4 bases and the J segment 4 bases; nucleotides outside the gene matches: 8. CDR3 loop: CASSGWDRAAETQYF. For the CDR3, the DNA is TGTGCCAGCAGCGGGTGGGACAGGGCTGCAGAGACCCAGTACTTC. Filled out from reference TRBV5-6 and TRBJ2-5, the complete variable domain reads DAGVTQSPTHLIKTRGQQVTLRCSPKSGHDTVSWYQQALGQGPQFIFQYYEEEERQRGNFPDRFSGHQFPNYSSELNVNALLLGDSALYLCASSGWDRAAETQYFGPGTRLLVL.

The chain recombines TRBV4-3 with TRBJ2-7; 9 bases line up with TRBD1. V was clipped by 3 bases and J by 4 bases; unmatched bases: 4. The CDR3 is 14 amino acids. Germline-derived CDR1 and CDR2 are LGHNA and YSLEER. The CDR3 spells CASSHWDRAYEQYF. The CDR3 DNA sequence: TGCGCCAGCAGCCATTGGGACAGGGCGTACGAGCAGTACTTC.

The genes are TRBV18 and TRBJ1-1, with 7 positions matching TRBD1. V lost 4 bases to trimming and J lost 3 bases; unmatched junction nucleotides: 5. This CDR3 contains 14 residues. From germline, CDR1 is KGHSH and CDR2 LQKENI. CDR3 in amino acids: CASSRTGVDTEAFF. Written as DNA, the CDR3 is TGTGCCAGCTCACGCACAGGGGTCGACACTGAAGCTTTCTTT.

The rearrangement links TRBV10-1 to TRBJ1-4; the D is unclear. Deletions cut 0 bases from V and 8 bases from J, with 10 bases between. The germline V gene encodes CDR1 WNHNN and CDR2 SYGVQD (reference sequence). This CDR3 has 14 residues. The CDR3 region has the DNA TGCGCCAGCAGTGAGTCGACGGGTAGGGAAAAACTGTTTTTT. Protein: CASSESTGREKLFF.

The chain is built from TRBV5-1 and TRBJ2-7, with TRBD1 identical over 9 bases. The CDR3 spans 13 residues. Germline V gives CDR1 SGHRS, CDR2 YFSETQ. Trimming took 4 bases from V and 5 from J; bases not matched to a gene: 4. In DNA, the CDR3 is TGCGCCAGCAGCCCCACAGGGGGCCACGAGCAGTACTTC. Amino acid sequence: CASSPTGGHEQYF.

The CDR3: CASSFSLVAGTEYYNEQFF. The CDR3, as DNA: TGCGCCAGCAGCTTTTCTTTAGTGGCTGGGACAGAATACTACAATGAGCAGTTCTTC. The rearrangement uses TRBV5-1 and TRBJ2-1; 7 positions match TRBD1. Germline CDR1 is SGHRS and CDR2 is YFSETQ. The V segment lost 2 bases and the J segment 3 bases; nucleotides outside the gene matches: 17. There are 19 residues in the CDR3.

The rearrangement joins TRBV19 to TRBJ2-7; 9 bases are a match to TRBD1. The CDR3 totals 14 residues. V shed 5 bases and J 5 bases; nucleotides not matched to a gene: 7. Per germline, CDR1 LNHDA and CDR2 SQIVND (reference sequence). The CDR3 DNA reads TGTGCCAGTAGTCCCGGGACAGGGTTCCACGAGCAGTACTTC. It yields the protein CASSPGTGFHEQYF.

The V call is TRBV6-1, the J call TRBJ2-7; perhaps TRBD2 as D (5 bases). The CDR3 covers 11 residues. V lost 10 bases to trimming and J lost 4 bases, with 11 bases between them. Looked up from germline, CDR1 is MNHNS and CDR2 is SASEGT. The CDR3 here is CATKTGYEQYF. CDR3 sequence (DNA): TGTGCCACTAAAACGGGGTACGAGCAGTACTTC.

The V call is TRBV6-1, the J call TRBJ1-2; D uncertain. V dropped 6 bases and J dropped 0 bases, with 14 bases sitting between them. There are 15 residues in the CDR3. Per the germline V gene, CDR1 is MNHNS and CDR2 is SASEGT. The CDR3 nucleotides read TGTGCCAGCAGCACCTGGGAGTTCTCTAACTATGGCTACACCTTC. Its protein product is CASSTWEFSNYGYTF.

About this clone: The sample has other DNA sequences that encode this CDR3 too. This sequence joins TRBV5-4 and TRBJ1-4; possible D gene TRBD1, 6 bases. From germline, CDR1 is SGHNT and CDR2 YYREEE (reference sequence). Trimming cost V 0 bases and J 4 bases, with 10 bases left between them. The CDR3 is 15 residues long. This CDR3 reads CASSLGGPLNEKLFF. CDR3 DNA: TGTGCCAGCAGCTTGGGGGGGCCACTTAATGAAAAACTGTTTTTT.

The chain uses TRBV5-1 and TRBJ1-4; D is undetermined. V was trimmed by 4 bases and J by 2 bases, leaving 18 bases between them. This CDR3 comprises 17 residues. Germline assignment: CDR1 SGHRS and CDR2 YFSETQ. The CDR3 protein is CASSPVGRVDTNEKLFF. CDR3 coding DNA: TGCGCCAGCAGCCCGGTCGGCCGGGTGGATACTAATGAAAAACTGTTTTTT.

The chain joins TRBV6-4 to TRBJ2-3; 9 positions agree with TRBD2. The CDR3 is made up of 14 amino acids. V shed 7 bases and J 0 bases; nucleotides not matched to a gene: 2. Germline CDR1 is MRHNA and CDR2 is SNTAGT. CDR3 DNA sequence: TGTGCCAGCAAGGCGGGGGGGAGCACAGATACGCAGTATTTT. Amino acids: CASKAGGSTDTQYF.

The gene calls are TRBV6-5 and TRBJ1-2; 10 bases map to TRBD1. Germline V lookup: CDR1 MNHEY, CDR2 SVGAGI. This CDR3 region has 15 residues. V was clipped by 6 bases and J by 0 bases; unmatched bases: 4. The CDR3 spells CASRPGQGANYGYTF. CDR3 bases: TGTGCCAGCAGACCCGGACAGGGGGCTAACTATGGCTACACCTTC.

The table lists this clone with a few counts. The gene calls are TRBV4-1 and TRBJ2-7; TRBD1 might be the D (7 bases). Per the germline V gene, CDR1 is MGHRA and CDR2 is YSYEKL. The CDR3 has 18 residues. Trimming stripped 1 base from V and 5 bases from J, with 24 bases between. CDR3 bases: TGCGCCAGCAGCCAAGGTCGGAGGGGGCGTACCATTCCCCACGAGCAGTACTTC. This gives the protein CASSQGRRGRTIPHEQYF.

V is TRBV4-1 and J is TRBJ2-6, with 9 nucleotides matching TRBD2. Germline loops: CDR1 MGHRA, CDR2 YSYEKL. The V gene end was trimmed by 1 base and the J gene end by 0 bases; junction bases not matched to a gene: 13. The CDR3 is 21 residues long. The CDR3 DNA reads TGCGCCAGCAGCCAAGCCAGCGGGGGGCCCTATCTAAGCTCTGGGGCCAACGTCCTGACTTTC. The encoded protein is CASSQASGGPYLSSGANVLTF.

The rearrangement joins TRBV18 to TRBJ1-1; D not resolved. The germline V gene has CDR1 KGHSH and CDR2 LQKENI. Trimming took 2 bases from V and 4 from J, leaving 14 bases between them. The CDR3 runs to 15 residues. DNA for the CDR3: TGTGCCAGCTCACCAAGCGGGATCACGCTCACTGAAGCTTTCTTT. It yields the protein CASSPSGITLTEAFF.

This chain links TRBV9 with TRBJ1-2, with D possibly matching TRBD1 (6 bases). V was clipped by 0 bases and J by 8 bases, with 11 bases between them. CDR1 SGDLS and CDR2 YYNGEE come from the germline V gene. This CDR3 spans 13 amino acids. The CDR3 spells CASSVGTVGGYTF. The DNA of the CDR3 is TGTGCCAGCAGCGTAGGGACAGTCGGGGGCTACACCTTC. Together with reference TRBV9 and TRBJ1-2, the CDR3 gives the full variable domain: DSGVTQTPKHLITATGQRVTLRCSPRSGDLSVYWYQQSLDQGLQFLIQYYNGEERAKGNILERFSAQQFPDLHSELNLSSLELGDSALYFCASSVGTVGGYTFGSGTRLTVV.

This clone appeared once. The V gene is TRBV7-9, the J gene TRBJ2-5; 9 bases map to TRBD2. The CDR3 spans 17 residues. CDR1 and CDR2 from the germline V gene are SEHNR and FQNEAQ (reference sequence). Trimming cost V 2 bases and J 2 bases; bases outside gene matches: 9. The CDR3 protein is CASSLIAGLAGQETQYF. The DNA of the CDR3 is TGTGCCAGCAGCTTAATCGCAGGGCTAGCGGGGCAAGAGACCCAGTACTTC. Drawing the rest from reference TRBV7-9 and TRBJ2-5, the complete variable domain is DTGVSQNPRHKITKRGQNVTFRCDPISEHNRLYWYRQTLGQGPEFLTYFQNEAQLEKSRLLSDRFSAERPKGSFSTLEIQRTEQGDSAMYLCASSLIAGLAGQETQYFGPGTRLLVL.